This T cell receptor (beta chain) was found in a study of regulatory T cells in long-lasting Graves disease. General observations from the study: Persistent disease preferred TRBV28, TRBJ1-2 and TRBJ2-5. Those with persistent Graves' had less TCR diversity than newly diagnosed patients.

Time point reported: newly diagnosed GD, antithyroid drugs for less than 3 months. The TCR library was made from RNA extracted from PBMCs. This clonotype was observed at least ten times. Its antigen is unknown. Construction of the TCR beta libraries employed iRepertoire HTBI primers in conjunction with Arm-PCR of CDR3 regions. MiXCR, applied by TCRdb to the multiplex PCR reads, yields one record per CDR3 protein. The sample records around 420,000 distinct CDR3 sequences, 15% being singletons. CDR3 length: 14 amino acids. The ends lost 6 bases at V and 6 bases at J; junction bases unmatched: 9. Per germline, CDR1 MDHEN and CDR2 SYDVKM. This sample was also put to use in a study of T cells in Graves' hyperthyroidism and ophthalmopathy. That investigation notes: Exclusion criteria comprised uncontrolled infection, other autoimmune disease, pregnancy or lactation. TCR CDR3 underwent first-round RT-PCR with the HTBI primer set.

The chain recombines TRBV28 with TRBJ2-7; TRBD1 agrees at 9 bases. Specimen: peripheral blood mononuclear cells (PBMCs), collected at new diagnosis, from a patient treated with antithyroid drugs. The sequence was collected from a middle-aged woman with Graves disease. The DNA for the CDR3 is TGTGCCAGCAGCGGGGGGACAGGGTATGTCGAGCAGTACTTC. It is translated as CASSGGTGYVEQYF.